This T cell receptor beta chain stems from a study of beta chain features in type 1 diabetes. Findings of the study overall: Shortening that was moderate but significant affected the TCRB CDR3s of Type 1 diabetes patients in all four CD4+ subsets.

Points on this clone: Its antigen remains unidentified.

The V gene end was trimmed by 7 bases and the J gene end by 2 bases; junction bases not matched to a gene: 4. The CDR3 extends over 12 amino acids. In germline, CDR1 is SQVTM, CDR2 ANQGSEA. Expressed TCRB transcripts were sequenced after all isolated RNA was converted to cDNA. Clones were sequenced by immunoSEQ multiplex PCR, and TCRdb holds only the in-frame ones, with some missing. Here the sample spans 240,000 or so clones, about 15% being singletons. The chain recombines TRBV29-1 with TRBJ1-1, with TRBD1 matching 7 bases. The source material was naive CD4+ T cells from blood. This clonotype was obtained from a man aged 30 to 45 with type 1 diabetes. The chain's CDR3 is CSGGQVNTEAFF. CDR3 DNA: TGCAGCGGTGGACAGGTAAACACTGAAGCTTTCTTT.